This T cell receptor beta chain was sequenced during a study of CD8 T cells in ankylosing spondylitis. This clonotype was picked up a small number of times. Its antigen is as yet unknown. Looked up from germline, CDR1 is SGDLS and CDR2 is YYNGEE. CDR3 length equals 14 residues. The germline V and J ends were trimmed by 0 bases and 4 bases, with 8 bases remaining between them. Study findings and constraints: Characteristic of ankylosing spondylitis blood, it appeared, was a TCR beta motif comprising fewer than 10 highly homologous variants. With a CD8+ phenotype, disease-linked clones were relatively rare in peripheral blood. Some of these motif variants have turned up before, in reports on reactive arthritis synovial fluid and blood. As reported, disease-linked clones showed significant enrichment in matched ankylosing spondylitis synovial fluid.

TCRdb re-analysed the 5' RACE reads in MiXCR, keeping a single row per CDR3 protein. This table holds 350,000 or so distinct CDR3 sequences, 8% found once. V gene TRBV9 combines with J gene TRBJ2-1; D not resolved. Sequencing input: blood, either unsorted or a sorted T cell fraction (not recorded which). This clonotype was sampled from a male donor with ankylosing spondylitis. CDR3 sequence reads: CASSVEGLYNEQFF. For the CDR3, the DNA is TGTGCCAGCAGCGTAGAGGGTCTATACAATGAGCAGTTCTTC.